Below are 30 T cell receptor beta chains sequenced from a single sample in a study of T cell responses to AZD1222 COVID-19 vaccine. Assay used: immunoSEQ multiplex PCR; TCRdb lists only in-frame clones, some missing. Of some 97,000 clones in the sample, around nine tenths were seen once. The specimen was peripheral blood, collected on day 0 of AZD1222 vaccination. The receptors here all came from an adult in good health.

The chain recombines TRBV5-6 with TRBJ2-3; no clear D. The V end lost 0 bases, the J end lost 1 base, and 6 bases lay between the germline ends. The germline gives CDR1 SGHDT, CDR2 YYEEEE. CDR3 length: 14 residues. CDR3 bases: TGTGCCAGCAGCTTGGATCTAGGCACAGATACGCAGTATTTT. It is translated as CASSLDLGTDTQYF. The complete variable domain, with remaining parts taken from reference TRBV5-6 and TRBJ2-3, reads DAGVTQSPTHLIKTRGQQVTLRCSPKSGHDTVSWYQQALGQGPQFIFQYYEEEERQRGNFPDRFSGHQFPNYSSELNVNALLLGDSALYLCASSLDLGTDTQYFGPGTRLTVL.

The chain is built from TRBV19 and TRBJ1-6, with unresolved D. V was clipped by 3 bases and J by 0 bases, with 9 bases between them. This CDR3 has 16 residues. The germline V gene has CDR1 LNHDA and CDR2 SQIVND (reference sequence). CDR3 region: CASSIDSSSYNSPLHF. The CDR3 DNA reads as TGTGCCAGTAGTATCGATTCGAGCTCCTATAATTCACCCCTCCACTTT.

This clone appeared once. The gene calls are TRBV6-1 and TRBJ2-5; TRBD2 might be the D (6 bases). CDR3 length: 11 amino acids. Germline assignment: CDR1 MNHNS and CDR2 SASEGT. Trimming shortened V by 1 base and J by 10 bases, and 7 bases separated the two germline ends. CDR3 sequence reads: CASSEGGLQYF. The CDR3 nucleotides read TGTGCCAGCAGTGAAGGGGGACTCCAGTACTTC.

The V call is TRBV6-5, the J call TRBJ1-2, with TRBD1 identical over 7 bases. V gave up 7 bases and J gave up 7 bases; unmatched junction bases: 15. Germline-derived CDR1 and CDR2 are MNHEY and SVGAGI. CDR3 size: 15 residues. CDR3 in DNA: TGTGCCAGCACTAGGGAGCAGGGGGTGAGGGCTGGCTACACCTTC. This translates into CASTREQGVRAGYTF.

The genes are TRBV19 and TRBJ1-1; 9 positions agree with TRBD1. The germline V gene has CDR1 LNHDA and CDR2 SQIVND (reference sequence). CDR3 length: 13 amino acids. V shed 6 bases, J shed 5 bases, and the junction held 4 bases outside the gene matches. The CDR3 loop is CASRNRGLTEAFF. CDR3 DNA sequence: TGTGCCAGTAGAAACAGGGGGCTAACTGAAGCTTTCTTT. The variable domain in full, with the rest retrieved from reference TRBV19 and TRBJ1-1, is DGGITQSPKYLFRKEGQNVTLSCEQNLNHDAMYWYRQDPGQGLRLIYYSQIVNDFQKGDIAEGYSVSREKKESFPLTVTSAQKNPTAFYLCASRNRGLTEAFFGQGTRLTVV.

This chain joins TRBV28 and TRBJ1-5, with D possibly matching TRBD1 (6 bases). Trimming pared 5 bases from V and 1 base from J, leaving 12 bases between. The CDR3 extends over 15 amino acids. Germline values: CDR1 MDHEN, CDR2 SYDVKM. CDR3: CASSPLDRSNQPQHF. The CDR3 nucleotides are TGTGCCAGCAGTCCCCTCGACAGGAGCAATCAGCCCCAGCATTTT.

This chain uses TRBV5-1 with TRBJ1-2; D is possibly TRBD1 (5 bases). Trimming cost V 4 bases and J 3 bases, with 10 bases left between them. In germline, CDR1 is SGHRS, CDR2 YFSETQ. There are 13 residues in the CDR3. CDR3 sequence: CASSPWGDYGYTF. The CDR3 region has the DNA TGCGCCAGCAGCCCATGGGGGGACTATGGCTACACCTTC.

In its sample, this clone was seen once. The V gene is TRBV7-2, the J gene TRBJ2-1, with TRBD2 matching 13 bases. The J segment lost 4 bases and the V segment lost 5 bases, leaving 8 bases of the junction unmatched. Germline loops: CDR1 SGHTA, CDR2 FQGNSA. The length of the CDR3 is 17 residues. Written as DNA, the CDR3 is TGTGCCAGCAGCCCTCGACTAGCGGGGGGACAATACAATGAGCAGTTCTTC. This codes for CASSPRLAGGQYNEQFF. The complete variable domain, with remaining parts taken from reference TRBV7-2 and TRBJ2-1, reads GAGVSQSPSNKVTEKGKDVELRCDPISGHTALYWYRQSLGQGLEFLIYFQGNSAPDKSGLPSDRFSAERTGGSVSTLTIQRTQQEDSAVYLCASSPRLAGGQYNEQFFGPGTRLTVL.

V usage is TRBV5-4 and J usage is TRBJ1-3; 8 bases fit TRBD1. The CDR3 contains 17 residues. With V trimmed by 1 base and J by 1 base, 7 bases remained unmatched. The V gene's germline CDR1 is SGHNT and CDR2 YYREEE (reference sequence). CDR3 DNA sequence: TGTGCCAGCAGCTTGCGGGCAGGGGGCCTTTCTGGAAACACCATATATTTT. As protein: CASSLRAGGLSGNTIYF.

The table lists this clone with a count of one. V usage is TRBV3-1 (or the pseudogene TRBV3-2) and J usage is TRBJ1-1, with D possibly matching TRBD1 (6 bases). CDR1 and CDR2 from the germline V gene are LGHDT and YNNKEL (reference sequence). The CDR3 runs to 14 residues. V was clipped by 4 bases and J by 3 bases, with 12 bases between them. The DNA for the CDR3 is TGTGCCAGCAGCCGAAGGGGGGTCGACACTGAAGCTTTCTTT. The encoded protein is CASSRRGVDTEAFF.

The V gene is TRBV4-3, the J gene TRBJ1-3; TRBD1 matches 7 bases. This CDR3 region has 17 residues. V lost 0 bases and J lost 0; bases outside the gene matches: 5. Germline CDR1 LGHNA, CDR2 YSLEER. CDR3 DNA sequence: TGCGCCAGCAGCCAAGATTGGGACAGCGACTCTGGAAACACCATATATTTT. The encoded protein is CASSQDWDSDSGNTIYF.

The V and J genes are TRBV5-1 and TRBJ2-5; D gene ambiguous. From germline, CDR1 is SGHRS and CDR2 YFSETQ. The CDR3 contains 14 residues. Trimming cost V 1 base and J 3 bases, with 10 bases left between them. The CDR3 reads CASSLYGSKETQYF. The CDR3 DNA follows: TGCGCCAGCAGCTTGTACGGCAGTAAAGAGACCCAGTACTTC.

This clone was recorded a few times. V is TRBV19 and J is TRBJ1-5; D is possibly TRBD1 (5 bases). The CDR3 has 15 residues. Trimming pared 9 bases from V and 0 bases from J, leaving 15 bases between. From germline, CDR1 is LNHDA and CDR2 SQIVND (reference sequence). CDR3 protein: CASTTRGNSNQPQHF. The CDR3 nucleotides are TGTGCCAGCACGACGCGGGGGAATAGCAATCAGCCCCAGCATTTT.

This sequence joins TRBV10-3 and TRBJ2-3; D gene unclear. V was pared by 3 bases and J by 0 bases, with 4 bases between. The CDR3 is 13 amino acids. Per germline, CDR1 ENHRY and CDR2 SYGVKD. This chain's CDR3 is CAISELSTDTQYF. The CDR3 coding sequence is TGTGCCATCAGTGAATTGAGCACAGATACGCAGTATTTT.

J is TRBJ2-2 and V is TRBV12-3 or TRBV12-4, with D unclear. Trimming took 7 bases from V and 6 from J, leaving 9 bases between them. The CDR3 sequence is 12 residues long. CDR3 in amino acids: CASKGPPGELFF. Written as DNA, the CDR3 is TGTGCCAGCAAAGGACCCCCCGGGGAGCTGTTTTTT.

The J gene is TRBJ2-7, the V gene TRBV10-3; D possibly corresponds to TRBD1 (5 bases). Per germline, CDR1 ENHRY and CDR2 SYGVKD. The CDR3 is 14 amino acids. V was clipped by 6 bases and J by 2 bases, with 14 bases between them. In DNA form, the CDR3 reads TGTGCCATCAGGGCAGGGTCTGAAACCTACGAGCAGTACTTC. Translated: CAIRAGSETYEQYF.

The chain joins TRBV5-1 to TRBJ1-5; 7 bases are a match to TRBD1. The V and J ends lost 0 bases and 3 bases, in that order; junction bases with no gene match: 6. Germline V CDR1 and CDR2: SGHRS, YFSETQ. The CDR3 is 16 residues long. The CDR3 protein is CASSLEGRGANQPQHF. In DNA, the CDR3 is TGCGCCAGCAGCTTGGAGGGCAGGGGGGCCAATCAGCCCCAGCATTTT.

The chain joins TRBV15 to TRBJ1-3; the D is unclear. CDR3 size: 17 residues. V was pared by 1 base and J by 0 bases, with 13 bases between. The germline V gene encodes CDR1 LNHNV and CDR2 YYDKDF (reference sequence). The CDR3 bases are TGTGCCACCAGCAGAGGCAGGTCGGGGAACTCTGGAAACACCATATATTTT. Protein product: CATSRGRSGNSGNTIYF. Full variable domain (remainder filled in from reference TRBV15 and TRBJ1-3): DAMVIQNPRYQVTQFGKPVTLSCSQTLNHNVMYWYQQKSSQAPKLLFHYYDKDFNNEADTPDNFQSRRPNTSFCFLDIRSPGLGDTAMYLCATSRGRSGNSGNTIYFGEGSWLTVV.

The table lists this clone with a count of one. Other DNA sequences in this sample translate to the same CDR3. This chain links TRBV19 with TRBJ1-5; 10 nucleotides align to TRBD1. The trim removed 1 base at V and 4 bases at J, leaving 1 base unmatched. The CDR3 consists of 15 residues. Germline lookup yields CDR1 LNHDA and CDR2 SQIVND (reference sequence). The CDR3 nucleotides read TGTGCCAGTAGTATAGGGACAGGGGGAAATCAGCCCCAGCATTTT. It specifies CASSIGTGGNQPQHF.

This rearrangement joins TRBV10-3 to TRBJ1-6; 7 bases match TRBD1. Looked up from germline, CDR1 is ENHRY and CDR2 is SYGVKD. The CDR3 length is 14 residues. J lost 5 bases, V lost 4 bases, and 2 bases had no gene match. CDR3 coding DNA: TGTGCCATCAGTGTGGGACAGAATAATTCACCCCTCCACTTT. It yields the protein CAISVGQNNSPLHF.

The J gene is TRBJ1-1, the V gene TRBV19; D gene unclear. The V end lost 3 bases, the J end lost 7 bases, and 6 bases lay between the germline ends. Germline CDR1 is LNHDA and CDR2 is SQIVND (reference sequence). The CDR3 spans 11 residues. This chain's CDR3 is CASSIYSEAFF. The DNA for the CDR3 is TGTGCCAGTAGTATTTACAGTGAAGCTTTCTTT.

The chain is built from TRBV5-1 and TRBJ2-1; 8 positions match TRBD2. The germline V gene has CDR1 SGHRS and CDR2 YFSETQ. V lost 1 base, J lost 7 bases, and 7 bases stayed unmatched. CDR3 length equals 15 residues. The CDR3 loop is CASSLSGGDVNEQFF. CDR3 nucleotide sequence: TGCGCCAGCAGCTTGAGCGGGGGCGATGTGAATGAGCAGTTCTTC.

The DNA of the CDR3 is TGTGCCAGCAGCGACCCACTAGCGGGGGAGGGCACAGATACGCAGTATTTT. Translation: CASSDPLAGEGTDTQYF. The V gene is TRBV9, the J gene TRBJ2-3, with 11 bases aligning to TRBD2. The CDR3 has 17 residues. Germline V gives CDR1 SGDLS, CDR2 YYNGEE. V lost 3 bases, J lost 1 base, and 7 bases stayed unmatched.

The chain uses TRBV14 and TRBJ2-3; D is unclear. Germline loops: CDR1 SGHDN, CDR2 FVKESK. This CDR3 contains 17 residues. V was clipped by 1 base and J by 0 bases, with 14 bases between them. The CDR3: CASSQAFGPSSTDTQYF. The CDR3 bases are TGTGCCAGCAGCCAAGCATTTGGCCCCTCTAGCACAGATACGCAGTATTTT.

This CDR3 is CAISEGGDTEAFF. Written as DNA, the CDR3 is TGTGCCATCAGTGAGGGGGGCGACACTGAAGCTTTCTTT. The chain links TRBV10-3 to TRBJ1-1, with D maybe TRBD1 (6 bases). The CDR3 is 13 amino acids. The V end was cut by 2 bases, the J end by 3 bases, with 7 bases between. CDR1 and CDR2 (germline): ENHRY, SYGVKD.

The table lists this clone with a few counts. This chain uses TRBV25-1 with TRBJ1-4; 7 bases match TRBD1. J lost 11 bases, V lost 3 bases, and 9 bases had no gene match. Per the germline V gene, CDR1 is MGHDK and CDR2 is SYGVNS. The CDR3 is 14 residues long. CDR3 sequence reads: CASSDPATGSKLFF. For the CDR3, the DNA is TGTGCCAGCAGTGATCCGGCGACAGGGAGCAAACTGTTTTTT.

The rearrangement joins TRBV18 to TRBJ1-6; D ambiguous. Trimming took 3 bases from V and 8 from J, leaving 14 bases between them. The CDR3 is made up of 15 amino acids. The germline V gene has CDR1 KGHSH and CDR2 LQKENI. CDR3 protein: CASSPMGREDSPLHF. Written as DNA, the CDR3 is TGTGCCAGCTCACCGATGGGTCGAGAGGATTCACCCCTCCACTTT.

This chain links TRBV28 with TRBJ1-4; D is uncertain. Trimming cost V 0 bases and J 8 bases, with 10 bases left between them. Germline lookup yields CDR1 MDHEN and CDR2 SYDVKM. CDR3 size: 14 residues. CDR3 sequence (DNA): TGTGCCAGCAGTTTATGGGGAAGCAGGGAAAAACTGTTTTTT. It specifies CASSLWGSREKLFF.

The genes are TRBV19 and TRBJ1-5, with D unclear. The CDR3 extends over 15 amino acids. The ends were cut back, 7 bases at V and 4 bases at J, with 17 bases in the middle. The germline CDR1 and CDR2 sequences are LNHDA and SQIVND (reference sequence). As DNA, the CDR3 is TGTGCCAGTATTCTCCCTACCTCCAGTAATCAGCCCCAGCATTTT. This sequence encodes CASILPTSSNQPQHF.

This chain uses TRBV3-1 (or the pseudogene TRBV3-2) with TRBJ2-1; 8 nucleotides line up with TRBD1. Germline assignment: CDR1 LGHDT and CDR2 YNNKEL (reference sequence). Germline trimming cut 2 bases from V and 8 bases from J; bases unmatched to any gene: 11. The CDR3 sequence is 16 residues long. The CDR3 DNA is TGTGCCAGCAGCCAAACAGGGGGTTTTCTAACCGATGAGCAGTTCTTC. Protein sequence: CASSQTGGFLTDEQFF.